This T cell receptor beta chain originates from a study of beta chain features in type 1 diabetes listed by TCRdb under 2018. Looking at the study overall: Mean age, gender distribution, total cell number and subset yield were not different between patients and healthy donors. A total of around 110,000,000 sorted cells were examined across all samples, and a strong correlation was observed between cell number per subset and RNA yield. In the study, recently diagnosed type 1 diabetes patients and matched healthy donors were compared on the TCRB repertoires of their sorted circulating CD4+ T cell subsets. Whereas all 28 donors provided naive and central memory subsets, regulatory and stem cell-like memory subsets were isolated from just 8 patients and roughly eight healthy donors.

This clone was picked up a small number of times. Its antigen is still unknown. Per-base quality was not reported, and no clone a single base away is much larger than it. Looking up the germline V gene (reference sequence) yields CDR1 SGHKS and CDR2 YYEKEE. V lost 3 bases and J lost 0 bases; the stretch between them is 10 bases long. The CDR3 covers 14 residues, taking in both the cysteine and the phenylalanine. Only the CDR3 portion is preserved as DNA: 42 bases, with reading frame beginning at the first base. The entire amount of isolated RNA was reverse transcribed using the High Capacity cDNA Reverse Transcription Kit, so the sequenced TCRB transcripts were expressed ones. Naive, central memory and regulatory T cell samples underwent deep immunoSEQ sequencing, averaging about 3.57 million total reads per sample. After sorted cells were lysed in RLT buffer, RNA was extracted with DNase-treated RNeasy Micro or Mini kits, with the choice depending on cell number. Each cell subset was processed on its own to prevent cross-contamination, while patient and healthy donor samples were processed together. TCRB sequences were amplified from cDNA with the immunoSEQ multiplex PCR, producing 87-bp fragments spanning the CDR3 region. Sequencing of the amplicons was performed on the Illumina HiSeq platform. As for the authors' bioinformatics: Synthetic template baselines were used to correct PCR bias computationally, reads within Hamming distance 2 were collapsed, and singletons that could not be merged were discarded. Reads were aligned against IMGT so that V, D and J genes, CDR3 length and insertions or deletions at six rearrangement sites could be assigned. Within each subset, clonotype counts were normalized to sorted cell number, and only after that were true diversity and Gini coefficients computed with the tcR R package. The overlap coefficient, calculated on TCRB nucleotide sequences, was used to measure repertoire sharing. This immuneACCESS table, as held by TCRdb, lists in-frame sequences with V and J called but not all clones. Of the missing ones, under half trace to an unresolved V gene in checked studies; the others have no known cause. V, J and clone size derive from that table, while D and trimming were established from the DNA sequence. Present in this sample are under 300,000 clones, approximately 8% of which were seen just once. More than 0.9% of the sample lies in the top ten.

The full study reports these points: Fewer insertions and more nucleotide deletions at VDJ recombination sites were observed in patients with type 1 diabetes, implying thymic rearrangement abnormalities. Type 1 diabetes patients showed a moderate but significant shortening of TCRB CDR3 length in all four CD4+ subsets. Because cDNA rather than genomic DNA was sequenced, highly expressing activated cells could have been over-represented, although no difference in activation and CD3 levels was found between groups. PCR may preferentially amplify shorter templates, but because patient and control samples were amplified and corrected together, any resulting skew would affect both groups equally. Only small numbers of individuals were included in the HLA sub-analyses, which left unresolved whether HLA type had any influence on TCRB rearrangement. Naive, central memory and regulatory TCRB repertoires appeared to be more similar among patients than among healthy donors.

A single peripheral blood draw of about 116 mL on average was collected from each donor into heparinised tubes. A BD FACSAria II was used to sort naive, central memory, regulatory and stem cell-like memory CD4+ T cells with a panel that included CD45RO, CCR7, CD25, CD127, CD95 and CD27. All sorted populations exceeded 98% purity. PBMCs were separated immediately by Lymphoprep density gradient centrifugation and were stained directly, without being cultured. Samples were stained and sorted in pairs, with one healthy donor and one patient per experiment, so that batch effects were minimized. Rearrangement joined TRBV5-5 to TRBJ2-7; the D segment cannot be called with confidence. Sequenced: central memory CD4+ T cells from blood. The receptor was derived from a woman aged 18-29 years in good health. The nucleotides are TGTGCCAGCAGCTGGATGGGCCTCTCCTACGAGCAGTACTTC. Translated, it reads CASSWMGLSYEQYF.